A selection of T cell receptor beta chains follows, all from one sample in a study of breast tumors, draining lymph nodes, adjacent tissues. MiXCR, applied by TCRdb to the multiplex PCR reads, yields one record per CDR3 protein. The table lists around 130,000 distinct CDR3 sequences, around 20% of them singletons. The sample consisted of axillary lymph node tissue. Receptors originate from a female donor with breast cancer. Some clones in this sample may be carry-over from other donors' samples. The CDR3 runs from the conserved cysteine through the conserved F or W. A D gene is named only where the DNA matches it firmly. Rows give clone size only sometimes, using once, few, many, or a class for an expanded clone.

V	size	D	J	DNA	CDR3
TRBV6-6	many	TRBD2	TRBJ2-3	TGTGCCAGCAGTTACTCCATCTTAGCGGGGGTCACAGATACGCAGTATTTT	CASSYSILAGVTDTQYF
TRBV9	many	TRBD1	TRBJ2-5	TGTGCCAGCAGCCCGACAGGGAACCAAGAGACCCAGTACTTC	CASSPTGNQETQYF
TRBV12-2	.	.	TRBJ1-6	TGTGCAAGTCGCCGCCTTCCAGGGGGATCGACACCCCTCCACTTT	CASRRLPGGSTPLHF
TRBV2	.	TRBD1	TRBJ1-5	TGTGCCGGCAGTTCCGGGACAGGGGCTAACCAGCCCCAGCATTTT	CAGSSGTGANQPQHF
TRBV12-3/TRBV12-4	many	.	TRBJ2-7	TGTGCCAGCAGTTTCTGGTCCTTCCCCCACGAGCAGTACTTC	CASSFWSFPHEQYF
TRBV24-1	many	.	TRBJ2-2	TGTGCCATCCAGGAGGACACGAACACCGGGGAGCTGTTTTTT	CAIQEDTNTGELFF
TRBV7-3	many	.	TRBJ2-3	TGTGCCAGCAGCTTGGCCGCCGCCTCTAGCACAGATACGCAGTATTTT	CASSLAAASSTDTQYF
TRBV3-1	.	.	TRBJ2-7	TGTGCCAGCAGCCATGGTACTTCCTACGAGCAGTACTTC	CASSHGTSYEQYF
TRBV20-1	many	.	TRBJ1-2	TGCAGTGTAACGGCGGGGACAAGCCTAACGGGGTACACCTTC	CSVTAGTSLTGYTF
TRBV20-1	many	TRBD2	TRBJ2-5	TGCAGTGCTAGCGGGACTAGCTGGGAGACCCAGTACTTC	CSASGTSWETQYF
TRBV18	many	.	TRBJ1-4	TGTGCCAGCTGTAATGGGGGTGAAAAACTGTTTTTT	CASCNGGEKLFF
TRBV24-1	many	.	TRBJ2-1	TGTGCCACCAGTGACGGTCAATACTCCTACAATGAGCAGTTCTTC	CATSDGQYSYNEQFF
TRBV2	many	TRBD1	TRBJ2-1	TGTGCCAGCAGGGGGACAGGGGTTTTCGGGGACTACAATGAGCAGTTCTTC	CASRGTGVFGDYNEQFF
TRBV4-1	many	TRBD1	TRBJ2-7	TGCGCCAGCAGCCAAGAACCGGGACAGGGGGACGAGCAGTACTTC	CASSQEPGQGDEQYF
TRBV7-2	many	TRBD2	TRBJ2-5	TGTGCCAGCAGCTTAGGACTAGCGGGAGTGGAGACCCAGTACTTC	CASSLGLAGVETQYF
TRBV6-5	.	.	TRBJ2-6	TGTGCCAGCAGTCCGGTCGGGGGCATGGGGCTCTCTGGGGCCAACGTCCTGACTTTC	CASSPVGGMGLSGANVLTF
TRBV7-9	.	TRBD1	TRBJ1-1	TGTGCCAGCAGCCCGTCAGGGGGGCATGGGGAAGCTTTCTTT	CASSPSGGHGEAFF
TRBV28	few	.	TRBJ1-2	TGTGCCAGCAGTTTACAGGGGCTACCTTGGGGCTACACCTTC	CASSLQGLPWGYTF
TRBV5-1	many	TRBD1	TRBJ2-7	TGCGCCAGCAGCTTGGATTTGGGACAGGGTTACGAGCAGTACTTC	CASSLDLGQGYEQYF
TRBV4-1	many	.	TRBJ1-4	TGCGCCAGCAGCCGCCCGGGACGGAGGGATGAAAAACTGTTTTTT	CASSRPGRRDEKLFF
TRBV20-1	many	TRBD1	TRBJ1-2	TGCAGTGCGACGGGACAGGGCAGGGCCTTC	CSATGQGRAF
TRBV27	few	.	TRBJ2-2	TGTGCCAGCAGTTTATCGGGTCGTAACACCGGGGAGCTGTTTTTT	CASSLSGRNTGELFF
TRBV3-1	many	.	TRBJ1-2	TGTGCCAGCAGCCGGTTCGGGACGGCCCACGGCTATGGCTACACCTTC	CASSRFGTAHGYGYTF
TRBV24-1	many	.	TRBJ2-1	TGTGCCACCGGGGGGGCCTCTACAACCTACAATGAGCAGTTCTTC	CATGGASTTYNEQFF
TRBV7-3	many	.	TRBJ2-1	TGTGCCAGCAGCCTCGCGGGCCAGGCAAGGTACAATGAGCAGTTCTTC	CASSLAGQARYNEQFF
TRBV7-9	many	TRBD1	TRBJ2-2	TGTGCCAGCAGCACCGGGACAGGCCGTGGCGGGGAGCTGTTTTTT	CASSTGTGRGGELFF
TRBV20-1	many	TRBD2	TRBJ2-7	TGCAGTGCTAGAGATGTTAGCGGGGGGTCTATCTACGAGCAGTACTTC	CSARDVSGGSIYEQYF
TRBV28	.	.	TRBJ1-5	TGTGCCAGCAATCTCTCAGGGGTAGGGCCCCAGCATTTT	CASNLSGVGPQHF
TRBV20-1	many	.	TRBJ2-6	TGCAGTGCTAGAGTCCCCCGGGTGGTTTCTGGGGCCAACGTCCTGACTTTC	CSARVPRVVSGANVLTF
TRBV20-1	many	.	TRBJ1-6	TGCAGTGCTCGGAAACCGAGTAATTCACCCCTCCACTTT	CSARKPSNSPLHF
TRBV6-4	many	TRBD2	TRBJ2-7	TGTGCCAGCAGTTCTAACCCCGGGACTAGCTTTTACGAGCAGTACTTC	CASSSNPGTSFYEQYF
TRBV6-1	many	.	TRBJ1-4	TGTGCCAGCAGTGGGCTAGGGAAGAAGGGGAATGAAAAACTGTTTTTT	CASSGLGKKGNEKLFF
TRBV7-2	many	.	TRBJ2-1	TGTGCCAGCAGCTTAGGGCTAGTCAGCAATGAGCAGTTCTTC	CASSLGLVSNEQFF